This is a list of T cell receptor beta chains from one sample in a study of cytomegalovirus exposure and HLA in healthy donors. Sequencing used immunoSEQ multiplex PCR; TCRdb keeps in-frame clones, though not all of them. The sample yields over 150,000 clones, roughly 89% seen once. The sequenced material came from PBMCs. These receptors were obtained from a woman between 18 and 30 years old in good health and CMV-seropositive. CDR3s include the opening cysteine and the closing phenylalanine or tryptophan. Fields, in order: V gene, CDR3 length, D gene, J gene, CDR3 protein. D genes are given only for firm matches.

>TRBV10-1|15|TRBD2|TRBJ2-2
CASSWTSGNTEELFF
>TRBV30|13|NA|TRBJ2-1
CAWSADLYNEQFF
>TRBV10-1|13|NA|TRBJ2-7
CASSDNGAYEQYF
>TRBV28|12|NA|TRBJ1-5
CASSLRWQPQHF
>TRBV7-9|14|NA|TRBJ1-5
CASSLGRGDQPQHF
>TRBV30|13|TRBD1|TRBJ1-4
CAWGTVFNEKLFF
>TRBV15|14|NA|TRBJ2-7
CATSRLDSSYEQYF
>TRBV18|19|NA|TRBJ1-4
CASSPSPRTGLETNEKLFF
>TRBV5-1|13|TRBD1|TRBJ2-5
CASRDRAKETQYF
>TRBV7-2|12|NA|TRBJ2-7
CASSQKNYEQYF
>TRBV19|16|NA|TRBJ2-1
CASSTQGRATYNEQFF
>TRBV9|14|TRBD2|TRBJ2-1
CASSVASSGNEQFF
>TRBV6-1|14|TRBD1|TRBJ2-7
CASSVTGGGYEQYF
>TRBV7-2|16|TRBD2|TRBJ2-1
CASSLAVLAVYNEQFF
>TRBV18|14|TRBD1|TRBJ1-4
CASSPRDRVEKLFF
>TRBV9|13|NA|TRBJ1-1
CASSVSGKTEAFF
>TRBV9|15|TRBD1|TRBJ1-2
CASTPGGGHNYGYTF
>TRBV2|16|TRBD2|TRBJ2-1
CASSDSSGGVYNEQFF
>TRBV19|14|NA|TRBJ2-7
CASSSRQGGNEQYF
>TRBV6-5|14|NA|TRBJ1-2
CASSLGGPYYGYTF
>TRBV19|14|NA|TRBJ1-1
CASSKGQILSEAFF
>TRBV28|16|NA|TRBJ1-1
CASSWGTGGTNTEAFF
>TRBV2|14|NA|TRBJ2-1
CASSDVRGRNEQFF
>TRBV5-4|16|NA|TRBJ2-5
CASSPIPRGSGETQYF
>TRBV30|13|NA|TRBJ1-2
CAWSSGNNYGYTF
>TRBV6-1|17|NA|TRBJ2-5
CASSEGWGSTGKETQYF
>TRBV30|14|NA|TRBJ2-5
CAWTHGGGGETQYF
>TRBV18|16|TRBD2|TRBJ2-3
CASSPPGLAGGDTQYF
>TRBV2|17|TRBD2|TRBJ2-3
CASTSLAGVFVTDTQYF
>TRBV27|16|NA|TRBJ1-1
CASSLWGPKMNTEAFF
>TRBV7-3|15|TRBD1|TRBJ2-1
CASSLTPGGLHEQFF
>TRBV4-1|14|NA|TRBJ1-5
CASSLAGSNQPQHF
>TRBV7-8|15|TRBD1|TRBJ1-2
CASSLLRTGILGYTF
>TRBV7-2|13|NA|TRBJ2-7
CASSTGSSYEQYF
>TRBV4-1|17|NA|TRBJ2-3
CASSQEGGLANTDTQYF
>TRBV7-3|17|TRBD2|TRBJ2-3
CASSPEPLAGGTDTQYF
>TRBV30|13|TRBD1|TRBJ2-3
CAWSRQGADTQYF
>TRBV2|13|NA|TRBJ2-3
CATNNRAEDTQYF
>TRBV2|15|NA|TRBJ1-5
CASRRGSNSNQPQHF
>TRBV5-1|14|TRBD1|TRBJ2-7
CASSLEGGPYEQYF
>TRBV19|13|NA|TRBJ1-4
CASSNTVGEKLFF
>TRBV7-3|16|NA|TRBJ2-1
CASSLTRQANDNEQFF
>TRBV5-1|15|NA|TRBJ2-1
CASSLDQGSYNEQFF
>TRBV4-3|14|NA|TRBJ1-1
CASSQGQFRTEAFF
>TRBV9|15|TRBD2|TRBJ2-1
CASRPGLALYNEQFF
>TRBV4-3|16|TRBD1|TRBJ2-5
CASSQPGQGVQETQYF
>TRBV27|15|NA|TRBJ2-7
CASSSYRVGAYEQYF
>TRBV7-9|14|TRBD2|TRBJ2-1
CASSLATGLAEQFF
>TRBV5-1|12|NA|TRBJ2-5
CASTRDRETQYF
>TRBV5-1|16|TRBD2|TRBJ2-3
CASSFGTSGGTDTQYF
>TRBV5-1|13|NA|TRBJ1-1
CASSLTVNTEAFF
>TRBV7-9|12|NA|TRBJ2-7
CASSLAQYEQYF
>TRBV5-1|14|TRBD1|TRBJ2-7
CASSLRQGAYEQYF
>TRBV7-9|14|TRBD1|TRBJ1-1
CASSPDRWTGKAFF
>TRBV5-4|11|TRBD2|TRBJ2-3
CASGLAGAQYF